This T cell receptor beta chain was captured by sequencing in a study of control samples from healthy donors and cancer patients. The germline V gene encodes CDR1 GTSNPN and CDR2 SVGIG (reference sequence). The V end lost 1 base, the J end lost 5 bases, and 5 bases lay between the germline ends. This CDR3 is 12 amino acids long. Only in-frame clones appear in the TCRdb table, and some are missing; sequencing was by immunoSEQ multiplex PCR. The sample holds under 95,000 clones, approximately 80% seen once. The material sequenced was blood. This receptor was obtained from a man between 50 and 59 years old in good health. The chain recombines TRBV30 with TRBJ1-4; unclear D gene. The CDR3 bases are TGTGCCTGGAGTGGGCTGAATGAAAAACTGTTTTTT. It yields the protein CAWSGLNEKLFF.